This T cell receptor (beta chain) was sequenced in a study of CD8+CD57+ T cells in acquired aplastic anemia. Study context: Healthy donor sequencing depth: 8.5 million to 10.8 million CD4+, under 12 million CD8+ reads.

Study-level findings and limits: Common to patients and controls were roughly 30 CD8+ CDR3 sequences.

CDR3 and TCR beta VDJ profiling relied on a genomic DNA template. TCRdb ran MiXCR on the reads and lists one entry per CDR3 protein. The repertoire includes tens of thousands of distinct CDR3 sequences, approximately 72% of them detected once, and approximately 34% sits in the top ten. V lost 3 bases to trimming and J lost 8 bases; unmatched junction nucleotides: 6. The germline V gene encodes CDR1 LNHDA and CDR2 SQIVND (reference sequence). The CDR3 runs 14 residues. This clonotype was detected a few times. What it binds is unknown. The rearrangement links TRBV19 to TRBJ2-1; 8 bases align to TRBD2. What was sequenced was sorted CD4+, CD8+, or CD8+CD57+ T cells (not recorded which) from PBMCs. The receptor comes from a human donor in good health, serving as a control. In DNA, the CDR3 is TGTGCCAGTAGTATTGGGACTAGGATTTATGAGCAGTTCTTC. As protein: CASSIGTRIYEQFF.